This T cell receptor (beta chain) was sequenced for a study of blood T cells in healthy people across ages. Next came a second PCR, run for about 7 to 12 cycles, which used a sample-barcoded 5' primer along with a J-beta primer mix. Samples each returned at least 3 million CDR3-containing paired-end reads. TCRdb used MiXCR to reprocess the 5' RACE reads, holding one entry per CDR3 protein. The sample includes some 640,000 distinct CDR3 sequences, approximately 30% of them seen just once. J lost 7 bases, V lost 3 bases, and 7 bases had no gene match. Germline assignment: CDR1 SGHRS and CDR2 YFSETQ. The CDR3 consists of 14 residues.

Input material: blood. The clonotype comes from a woman at least 80 years old in good health. The chain joins TRBV5-1 to TRBJ2-1, with 7 bases fitting TRBD2. DNA for the CDR3: TGCGCCAGCAGCTGGACTAGTGAGAGGAATGAGCAGTTCTTC. It specifies CASSWTSERNEQFF. The whole variable domain, filled in from reference TRBV5-1 and TRBJ2-1, reads KAGVTQTPRYLIKTRGQQVTLSCSPISGHRSVSWYQQTPGQGLQFLFEYFSETQRNKGNFPGRFSGRQFSNSRSEMNVSTLELGDSALYLCASSWTSERNEQFFGPGTRLTVL.